The next 8 T cell receptor beta chains were all read from a single sample in a study of blood T cell repertoires in COVID-19. The data were produced by immunoSEQ multiplex PCR, yet TCRdb's version contains in-frame clones alone and is incomplete. Found here are around 150,000 clones, around four fifths of them singletons; the top ten hold roughly 9.2%. The sample taken for sequencing was peripheral blood. Receptor source: an elderly woman with active or convalescent COVID-19.

The rearrangement links TRBV11-3 to TRBJ1-1; D may be TRBD1 (6 bases). Germline CDR1 is SGHNT and CDR2 is YENEEA. The CDR3 length is 15 residues. Deletions cut 0 bases from V and 7 bases from J, with 15 bases between. The CDR3 DNA reads as TGTGCCAGCAGCTTAGATATGGGCCAGGGGAGTGAAGCTTTCTTT. Translation: CASSLDMGQGSEAFF.

This clone was found a few times. The V and J genes are TRBV4-1 and TRBJ1-1; TRBD1 is a possible D gene (6 bases). There are 15 residues in the CDR3. V was cut by 2 bases and J by 4 bases, with 14 bases left in between. Germline V gives CDR1 MGHRA, CDR2 YSYEKL. The CDR3 is CASSQQGTRSTEAFF. Here the CDR3 DNA reads TGCGCCAGCAGCCAACAGGGGACCCGAAGCACTGAAGCTTTCTTT.

The chain combines TRBV5-1 with TRBJ2-2; 7 positions match TRBD2. This CDR3 has 18 residues. The germline V gene encodes CDR1 SGHRS and CDR2 YFSETQ. With 0 bases clipped from V and 3 bases from J, the junction kept 11 bases outside the gene matches. The CDR3 spells CASSLGRRGVVDTGELFF. The DNA for the CDR3 is TGCGCCAGCAGCTTGGGTCGTCGGGGGGTCGTGGACACCGGGGAGCTGTTTTTT. Using reference TRBV5-1 and TRBJ2-2 for the parts outside the CDR3, the full variable domain is KAGVTQTPRYLIKTRGQQVTLSCSPISGHRSVSWYQQTPGQGLQFLFEYFSETQRNKGNFPGRFSGRQFSNSRSEMNVSTLELGDSALYLCASSLGRRGVVDTGELFFGEGSRLTVL.

The chain employs TRBV3-1 (or the pseudogene TRBV3-2) and TRBJ2-7; 10 nucleotides agree with TRBD1. The CDR3 runs to 16 residues. V gave up 0 bases and J gave up 2 bases; unmatched junction bases: 4. Germline CDR1 LGHDT, CDR2 YNNKEL (reference sequence). Written as DNA, the CDR3 is TGTGCCAGCAGCCAAGAAGGTGGGACAGGGGCCTACGAGCAGTACTTC. This sequence encodes CASSQEGGTGAYEQYF.

The chain joins TRBV12-3 or TRBV12-4 to TRBJ2-7, with D possibly TRBD1 on 5 matching bases. V lost 5 bases to trimming and J lost 11 bases, with 13 bases between them. The CDR3 totals 11 residues. The CDR3, as DNA: TGTGCCAGCAGTACTCAGGGATATAAGTACTTC. It translates to CASSTQGYKYF.

The V gene is TRBV7-2, the J gene TRBJ1-2; weak D call: TRBD1 (6 bases). Germline V lookup: CDR1 SGHTA, CDR2 FQGNSA. This CDR3 is 14 amino acids long. The V and J ends lost 5 bases and 6 bases respectively, with 16 bases between them. As DNA, the CDR3 is TGTGCCAGCAGCGCCTACTCAGGGGTCGATGGCTACACCTTC. As protein: CASSAYSGVDGYTF.

This sequence joins TRBV6-6 and TRBJ1-4; 9 positions match TRBD1. With V trimmed by 2 bases and J by 8 bases, 6 bases remained unmatched. The CDR3 runs 15 residues. Germline CDR1 and CDR2: MNHNY and SVGAGI (reference sequence). This chain's CDR3 is CASSYVQGAGEKLFF. The CDR3, as DNA: TGTGCCAGCAGTTACGTACAGGGGGCAGGAGAAAAACTGTTTTTT.

The chain couples TRBV27 to TRBJ1-3, with D possibly TRBD1 on 5 matching bases. Germline V lookup: CDR1 MNHEY, CDR2 SMNVEV (reference sequence). V was cut by 5 bases and J by 0 bases, with 11 bases left in between. The CDR3 runs to 15 residues. The CDR3 coding sequence is TGTGCCAGCAGTCTAACCAGGGCCTCTGGAAACACCATATATTTT. It yields the protein CASSLTRASGNTIYF.